These 24 T cell receptor beta chains originate from one sample sequenced in a study of blood T cell repertoires in COVID-19. Assay used: immunoSEQ multiplex PCR; TCRdb lists only in-frame clones, some missing. Seen here are about 130,000 clones, about 74% observed once, and the top ten hold roughly 5.5%. Sequences were obtained from peripheral blood. The receptors here all came from a man aged 55-75 years with acute or convalescent COVID-19.

This chain uses TRBV18 with TRBJ2-2; maybe TRBD1 (5 bases). This CDR3 comprises 14 residues. Germline V lookup: CDR1 KGHSH, CDR2 LQKENI. V was shortened by 2 bases and J by 7 bases, with 11 bases between the two germline ends. Written as DNA, the CDR3 is TGTGCCAGCTCACCAAGGGGAAAGGACGGGGAGCTGTTTTTT. This sequence encodes CASSPRGKDGELFF.

The chain couples TRBV5-4 to TRBJ2-5, with D perhaps TRBD1 (6 bases). From germline, CDR1 is SGHNT and CDR2 YYREEE (reference sequence). This CDR3 contains 14 residues. The V and J ends lost 2 bases and 5 bases respectively, with 13 bases between them. The CDR3 DNA sequence: TGTGCCAGCAGCTTTACAGGGCAAAGGGAGACCCAGTACTTC. Amino acids: CASSFTGQRETQYF.

The V call is TRBV5-1, the J call TRBJ1-2, with D perhaps TRBD1 (6 bases). V lost 3 bases to trimming and J lost 3 bases, with 18 bases between them. The germline gives CDR1 SGHRS, CDR2 YFSETQ. The CDR3 has 16 amino acids. The CDR3 coding sequence is TGCGCCAGCAGCTCCGGCACAGGGAAACCCTACTATGGCTACACCTTC. The encoded protein is CASSSGTGKPYYGYTF.

The chain employs TRBV6-5 and TRBJ2-1; 9 bases are a match to TRBD2. The CDR3 contains 13 residues. Trimming removed 7 bases from V and 9 bases from J; junction bases left unmatched: 7. Per the germline V gene, CDR1 is MNHEY and CDR2 is SVGAGI. The CDR3: CASTAGGRAEQFF. In DNA form, the CDR3 reads TGTGCCAGCACGGCGGGGGGGAGGGCTGAGCAGTTCTTC.

The V and J genes are TRBV6-4 and TRBJ1-2; the D gene is possibly TRBD1 (5 bases). The CDR3 totals 14 residues. Germline loops: CDR1 MRHNA, CDR2 SNTAGT. Between the trimmed V and J ends, which lost 5 bases and 10 bases, there was a span of 20 bases. The CDR3 region is CASSPLRGSGDYTF. For the CDR3, the DNA is TGTGCCAGCAGTCCCTTACGGGGCTCGGGGGACTACACCTTC.

This clone came up once. The gene calls are TRBV5-1 and TRBJ1-2; no firm D call. The CDR3 length is 14 residues. Trimming pared 0 bases from V and 7 bases from J, leaving 13 bases between. The germline CDR1 and CDR2 sequences are SGHRS and YFSETQ. CDR3 amino acids: CASSLASGVGGYTF. Written as DNA, the CDR3 is TGCGCCAGCAGCTTGGCCAGCGGGGTGGGTGGCTACACCTTC. Together with reference TRBV5-1 and TRBJ1-2, the CDR3 gives the full variable domain: KAGVTQTPRYLIKTRGQQVTLSCSPISGHRSVSWYQQTPGQGLQFLFEYFSETQRNKGNFPGRFSGRQFSNSRSEMNVSTLELGDSALYLCASSLASGVGGYTFGSGTRLTVV.

V usage is TRBV29-1 and J usage is TRBJ2-3; 8 bases map to TRBD2. Germline CDR1 SQVTM, CDR2 ANQGSEA. The CDR3 has 13 amino acids. With V trimmed by 4 bases and J by 2 bases, 2 bases remained unmatched. CDR3 amino acids: CSVAGGNTDTQYF. The CDR3 region has the DNA TGCAGCGTTGCGGGGGGGAACACAGATACGCAGTATTTT.

The chain employs TRBV19 and TRBJ2-7, with 10 bases that match TRBD2. The CDR3 totals 13 residues. Germline V gene data show CDR1 as LNHDA and CDR2 as SQIVND (reference sequence). Trimming at V came to 10 bases and at J to 4 bases, leaving 7 bases not matched to a gene. For the CDR3, the DNA is TGTGCCACCGTAGCGGGAGGAGGGTACGAGCAGTACTTC. Its protein is CATVAGGGYEQYF.

In its sample, this clone was seen once. V usage is TRBV5-1 and J usage is TRBJ2-3; 7 bases are a match to TRBD1. The CDR3 extends over 17 amino acids. Germline CDR1 SGHRS, CDR2 YFSETQ. V was clipped by 1 base and J by 4 bases; unmatched bases: 12. The CDR3 nucleotides read TGCGCCAGCAGCTTGTTCAGTTCGCCAGGGGGAGCAGATACGCAGTATTTT. The encoded protein is CASSLFSSPGGADTQYF.

The chain combines TRBV5-8 with TRBJ1-1, with D hard to call. Germline-derived CDR1 and CDR2 are SGHTS and YDEGEE. The CDR3 spans 14 residues. Deletions cut 3 bases from V and 3 bases from J, with 12 bases between. As DNA, the CDR3 is TGTGCCAGCAGCTCGTACGCGGGGTACACTGAAGCTTTCTTT. This gives the protein CASSSYAGYTEAFF.

The CDR3 DNA reads as TGCGCCAGCAGCCCCGAGGGAGGGACAAGAGGTTCGGAGCAGTACTTC. Its protein is CASSPEGGTRGSEQYF. The chain recombines TRBV5-1 with TRBJ2-7; a possible D gene is TRBD2 (7 bases). Germline values: CDR1 SGHRS, CDR2 YFSETQ. This CDR3 is built from 16 residues. Trimming cost V 4 bases and J 7 bases, with 24 bases left between them.

The chain employs TRBV6-5 and TRBJ1-5; D is perhaps TRBD1 (5 bases). CDR1 is MNHEY and CDR2 is SVGAGI in the germline V gene. V was pared by 10 bases and J by 2 bases, with 15 bases between. This CDR3 is 14 amino acids long. The CDR3 DNA follows: TGTGCCACCGCCGAGCAGGGCGGCAATCAGCCCCAGCATTTT. Amino acids: CATAEQGGNQPQHF.

CDR3 loop: CASSPLTGDYGYTF. The CDR3 nucleotides read TGTGCCAGCAGCCCACTGACAGGGGACTATGGCTACACCTTC. The rearrangement links TRBV7-2 to TRBJ1-2; 8 bases are shared with TRBD1. The V segment lost 5 bases and the J segment 3 bases; nucleotides outside the gene matches: 5. This CDR3 spans 14 amino acids. Germline V gene data show CDR1 as SGHTA and CDR2 as FQGNSA.

The chain links TRBV4-2 to TRBJ2-2; 10 bases agree with TRBD1. The CDR3 is 16 residues long. Germline CDR1 reads LGHNA; CDR2 reads YNFKEQ. V lost 2 bases to trimming and J lost 7 bases; unmatched junction nucleotides: 7. This chain's CDR3 is CASSQNGQGGGGELFF. In nucleotides, the CDR3 is TGTGCCAGCAGCCAAAACGGACAGGGGGGTGGCGGGGAGCTGTTTTTT.

The CDR3 coding sequence is TGTGCCAGCGGCCAGGGGATGGCCGGAAACACCATATATTTT. It yields the protein CASGQGMAGNTIYF. The gene calls are TRBV6-5 and TRBJ1-3; D may be TRBD1 (6 bases). The V gene's germline CDR1 is MNHEY and CDR2 SVGAGI. The V end lost 8 bases, the J end lost 4 bases, and 15 bases lay between the germline ends. The CDR3 spans 14 residues.

The chain recombines TRBV11-2 with TRBJ1-2, with D perhaps TRBD1 (5 bases). In germline, CDR1 is SGHAT, CDR2 FQNNGV. The V and J ends lost 4 bases and 0 bases respectively, with 12 bases between them. The CDR3 totals 15 residues. The CDR3 loop is CASSSATAANYGYTF. CDR3 DNA sequence: TGTGCCAGCAGCTCAGCGACAGCCGCTAACTATGGCTACACCTTC.

The rearrangement joins TRBV28 to TRBJ2-1; D is unclear. The V gene's germline CDR1 is MDHEN and CDR2 SYDVKM. Deletions cut 2 bases from V and 9 bases from J, with 5 bases between. The CDR3 has 11 amino acids. Written as DNA, the CDR3 is TGTGCCAGCAGTTTACGGGTTGAGCAGTTCTTC. Amino acid sequence: CASSLRVEQFF. Looking up the rest from reference TRBV28 and TRBJ2-1 gives the full variable domain: DVKVTQSSRYLVKRTGEKVFLECVQDMDHENMFWYRQDPGLGLRLIYFSYDVKMKEKGDIPEGYSVSREKKERFSLILESASTNQTSMYLCASSLRVEQFFGPGTRLTVL.

The sample holds one count of this clone. The V call is TRBV28, the J call TRBJ2-1; 9 bases match TRBD2. Germline CDR1 MDHEN, CDR2 SYDVKM. The CDR3 consists of 15 residues. With 6 bases clipped from V and 4 bases from J, the junction kept 7 bases outside the gene matches. The CDR3 protein is CASSPVAGGYNEQFF. For the CDR3, the DNA is TGTGCCAGCAGCCCCGTCGCGGGAGGGTACAATGAGCAGTTCTTC.

This clone was counted a few times. V gene TRBV7-8 combines with J gene TRBJ2-7; 8 positions agree with TRBD2. With V trimmed by 2 bases and J by 4 bases, 16 bases remained unmatched. Germline V CDR1 and CDR2: SGHVS, FQNEAQ. This CDR3 comprises 18 residues. CDR3 in amino acids: CASSLRAWRGAALYEQYF. The CDR3 bases are TGTGCCAGCAGCTTACGGGCCTGGCGGGGGGCCGCATTGTACGAGCAGTACTTC. The entire variable domain, with the rest obtained from reference TRBV7-8 and TRBJ2-7, is as follows: GAGVSQSPRYKVAKRGQDVALRCDPISGHVSLFWYQQALGQGPEFLTYFQNEAQLDKSGLPSDRFFAERPEGSVSTLKIQRTQQEDSAVYLCASSLRAWRGAALYEQYFGPGTRLTVT.

This chain uses TRBV5-1 with TRBJ1-4; tentative D call: TRBD1 (5 bases). V lost 1 base and J lost 4, with 8 bases in between. The CDR3 runs to 14 residues. CDR1 is SGHRS, CDR2 YFSETQ, per germline. The CDR3 DNA reads TGCGCCAGCAGCTTGTCAGGGTTTAATGAAAAACTGTTTTTT. Translated: CASSLSGFNEKLFF.

This chain joins TRBV15 and TRBJ2-3; 7 nucleotides match TRBD2. CDR1 and CDR2 (germline): LNHNV, YYDKDF (reference sequence). V lost 0 bases, J lost 0 bases, and 3 bases stayed unmatched. CDR3 size: 16 residues. CDR3 bases: TGTGCCACCAGCAGAGACGCGGGAGTCAGCACAGATACGCAGTATTTT. The encoded protein is CATSRDAGVSTDTQYF.

The DNA of the CDR3 is TGTGCCAGCAGCCCGACAGGCTCTGGGGCCAACGTCCTGACTTTC. This codes for CASSPTGSGANVLTF. This chain uses TRBV9 with TRBJ2-6; TRBD1 is a possible D gene (6 bases). In germline, CDR1 is SGDLS, CDR2 YYNGEE. Trimming stripped 4 bases from V and 0 bases from J, with 8 bases between. The CDR3 sequence is 15 residues long.

The chain has TRBV2 and TRBJ2-7, with a weak D call TRBD1 (5 bases). V was pared by 6 bases and J by 3 bases, with 21 bases between. This CDR3 spans 16 amino acids. The germline V gene encodes CDR1 SNHLY and CDR2 FYNNEI. The CDR3 protein is CASRRQPSSPLYEQYF. CDR3 nucleotides: TGTGCCAGCAGACGACAGCCCTCCTCGCCTCTCTACGAGCAGTACTTC.

This sequence joins TRBV10-2 and TRBJ1-5; 8 bases fit TRBD1. This CDR3 has 15 amino acids. The germline CDR1 and CDR2 sequences are WSHSY and SAAADI. V shed 3 bases, J shed 4 bases, and the junction held 5 bases outside the gene matches. The CDR3 bases are TGCGCCAGCAGTGATTACAGGGGGTTAAATCAGCCCCAGCATTTT. Amino acid sequence: CASSDYRGLNQPQHF.